The present entry profiles one T cell receptor beta chain with its context. Cells defined as naive were viable CD3+CD4+ or CD3+CD8+ and CCR7+CD45RA+CD45RO-CD95-CD27+CD28+. Per germline, CDR1 MNHNY and CDR2 SVGAGI (reference sequence). Trimming removed 5 bases from V and 4 bases from J; junction bases left unmatched: 4. The CDR3 length is 13 residues. These data come from a study of T cells after posttransplantation cyclophosphamide. Here immunoSEQ multiplex PCR was the method, and the copy in TCRdb shows in-frame clones only, minus some. In the table there are around 19,000 clones, under 99% of which are singletons.

This receptor was obtained from a man aged 35-49 years in good health, CMV-negative, and a related stem cell transplant donor. V gene TRBV6-6 combines with J gene TRBJ1-1; TRBD1 matches at 7 bases. The sample was naive CD4+ T cells sorted from PBMCs. The CDR3 nucleotides are TGTGCCAGCAGTGCCGGGACAGCCACTGAAGCTTTCTTT. Residues: CASSAGTATEAFF.